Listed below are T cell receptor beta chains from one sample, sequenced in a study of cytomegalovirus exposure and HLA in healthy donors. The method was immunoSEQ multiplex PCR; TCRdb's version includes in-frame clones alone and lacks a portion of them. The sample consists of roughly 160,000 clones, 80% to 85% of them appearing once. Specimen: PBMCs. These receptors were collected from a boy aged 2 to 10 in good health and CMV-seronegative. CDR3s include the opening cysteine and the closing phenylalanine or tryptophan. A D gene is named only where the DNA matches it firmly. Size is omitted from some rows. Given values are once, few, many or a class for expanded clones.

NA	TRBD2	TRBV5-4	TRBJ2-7	CASRSGTSGTLYEQYF	TGTGCCAGCAGATCCGGGACTAGCGGGACCCTGTACGAGCAGTACTTC
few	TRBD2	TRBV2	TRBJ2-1	CASGGLVFDNEQFF	TGTGCCAGTGGGGGACTAGTATTCGACAATGAGCAGTTCTTC
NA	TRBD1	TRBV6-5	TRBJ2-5	CASTARDRGEETQYF	TGTGCCAGCACGGCTCGGGACAGGGGGGAGGAGACCCAGTACTTC
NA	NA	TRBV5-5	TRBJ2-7	CASSLGTPGEQYF	TGTGCCAGCAGCTTGGGGACTCCGGGAGAGCAGTACTTC
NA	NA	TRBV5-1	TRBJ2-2	CASSLGTSVTGELFF	TGCGCCAGCAGCCTGGGAACTAGTGTCACCGGGGAGCTGTTTTTT
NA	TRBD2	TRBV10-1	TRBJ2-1	CASSELAASYNEQFF	TGCGCCAGCAGTGAACTAGCGGCCTCCTACAATGAGCAGTTCTTC
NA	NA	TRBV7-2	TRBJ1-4	CASSPRGAGSGEKLFF	TGTGCCAGCAGCCCGCGAGGGGCGGGTAGCGGTGAAAAACTGTTTTTT
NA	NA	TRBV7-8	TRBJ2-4	CASSLGRDLAKNIQYF	TGTGCCAGCAGCTTAGGGCGGGATCTAGCCAAAAACATTCAGTACTTC
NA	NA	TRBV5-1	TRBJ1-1	CASSLRQWPNTEAFF	TGCGCCAGCAGCCTACGACAGTGGCCGAACACTGAAGCTTTCTTT
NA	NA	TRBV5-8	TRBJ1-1	CASSLERGSGAAWAFF	TGTGCCAGCAGCTTGGAAAGGGGCAGTGGGGCGGCGTGGGCTTTCTTT
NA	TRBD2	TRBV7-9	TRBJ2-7	CASSLYSGTGEQYF	TGTGCCAGCAGCTTATATAGCGGGACGGGTGAGCAGTACTTC
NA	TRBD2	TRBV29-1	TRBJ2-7	CSVVVSGGMAYEQYF	TGCAGCGTTGTAGTTTCGGGGGGTATGGCCTACGAGCAGTACTTC
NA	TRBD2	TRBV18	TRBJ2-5	CASSQTSGTETQYF	TGTGCCAGCTCGCAAACTAGCGGGACAGAGACCCAGTACTTC
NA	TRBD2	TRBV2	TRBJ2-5	CASSEGLAREQYF	TGTGCCAGCAGTGAAGGACTAGCGAGAGAGCAGTACTTC
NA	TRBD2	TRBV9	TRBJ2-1	CASSLNLRLAEYNEQFF	TGTGCCAGCAGCCTAAACCTCAGACTAGCGGAGTACAATGAGCAGTTCTTC
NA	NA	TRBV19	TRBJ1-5	CASSIFWGDSQPQHF	TGTGCCAGTAGTATTTTTTGGGGCGACAGTCAGCCCCAGCATTTT
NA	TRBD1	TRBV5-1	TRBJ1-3	CASSLEGAPGNTIYF	TGCGCCAGCAGCTTGGAGGGGGCCCCTGGAAACACCATATATTTT
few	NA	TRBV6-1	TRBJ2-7	CASTRDTHEQYF	TGTGCCAGCACCCGGGACACCCACGAGCAGTACTTC
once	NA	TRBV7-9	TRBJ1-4	CASREGRTNEKLFF	TGTGCCAGCAGGGAGGGCCGGACTAATGAAAAACTGTTTTTT
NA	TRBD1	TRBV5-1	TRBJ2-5	CASKGQAGQETQYF	TGCGCCAGCAAGGGACAGGCAGGACAAGAGACCCAGTACTTC
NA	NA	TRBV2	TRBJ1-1	CASSAWGRTGTEAFF	TGTGCCAGCAGTGCTTGGGGGCGCACCGGCACTGAAGCTTTCTTT
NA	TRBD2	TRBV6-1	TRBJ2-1	CASSEARGGWDEQFF	TGTGCCAGCAGTGAAGCGCGGGGGGGTTGGGATGAGCAGTTCTTC
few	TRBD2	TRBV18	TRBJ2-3	CASSRGLAGVWDTQYF	TGTGCCAGCTCACGGGGACTAGCGGGAGTATGGGATACGCAGTATTTT
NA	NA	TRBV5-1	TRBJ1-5	CASSLEQGDQPQHF	TGCGCCAGCAGCTTGGAACAGGGTGATCAGCCCCAGCATTTT
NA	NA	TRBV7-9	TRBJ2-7	CASSLPGSYEQYF	TGTGCCAGCAGCTTACCAGGGTCGTACGAGCAGTACTTC
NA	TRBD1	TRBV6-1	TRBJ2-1	CASSLQGAPYEQFF	TGTGCCAGCAGCCTACAGGGGGCCCCCTATGAGCAGTTCTTC
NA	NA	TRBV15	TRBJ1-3	CATSRVGSGRVAGNTIYF	TGTGCCACCAGCAGAGTGGGATCCGGCAGGGTCGCCGGAAACACCATATATTTT
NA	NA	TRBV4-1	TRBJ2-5	CASSQGPEYQETQYF	TGCGCCAGCAGCCAAGGCCCAGAATACCAAGAGACCCAGTACTTC
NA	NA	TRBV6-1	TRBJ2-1	CASSDRMSSYNEQFF	TGTGCCAGCAGTGATCGAATGAGCTCCTACAATGAGCAGTTCTTC
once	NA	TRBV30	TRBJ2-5	CAWSAASGWVETQYF	TGTGCCTGGAGTGCTGCATCGGGGTGGGTGGAGACCCAGTACTTC
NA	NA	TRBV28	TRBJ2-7	CASSEGGNEQYF	TGTGCCAGCAGTGAAGGGGGTAACGAGCAGTACTTC
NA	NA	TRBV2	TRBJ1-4	CASSGQGLETNEKLFF	TGTGCCAGCAGTGGTCAGGGGCTAGAAACTAATGAAAAACTGTTTTTT
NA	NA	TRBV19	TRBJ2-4	CASSIGGEWAKNIQYF	TGTGCCAGTAGTATAGGCGGGGAATGGGCCAAAAACATTCAGTACTTC
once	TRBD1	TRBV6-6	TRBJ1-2	CASSYGDRGVEGYTF	TGTGCCAGCAGTTACGGGGACAGGGGGGTAGAGGGCTACACCTTC
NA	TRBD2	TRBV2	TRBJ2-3	CASSEVLAGDSCPTDTQYF	TGTGCCAGCAGTGAAGTACTAGCGGGAGATAGTTGCCCCACAGATACGCAGTATTTT
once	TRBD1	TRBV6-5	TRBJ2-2	CASSASTGATGELFF	TGTGCCAGCAGTGCCTCGACAGGGGCCACCGGGGAGCTGTTTTTT
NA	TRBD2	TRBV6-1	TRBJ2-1	CASSIAGNEQFF	TGTGCCAGCAGCATAGCGGGTAATGAGCAGTTCTTC
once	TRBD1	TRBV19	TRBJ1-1	CASRDRGLNTEAFF	TGTGCCAGTAGGGACAGGGGACTGAACACTGAAGCTTTCTTT
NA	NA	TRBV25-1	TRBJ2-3	CASSDPGTYTDTQYF	TGTGCCAGCAGTGACCCCGGGACATACACAGATACGCAGTATTTT
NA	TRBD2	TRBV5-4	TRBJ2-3	CASSSTSGRTDTQYF	TGTGCCAGCAGTTCGACTAGCGGACGCACAGATACGCAGTATTTT
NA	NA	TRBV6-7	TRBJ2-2	CASSYLGGGGRTGELFF	TGTGCCAGCAGTTACTTGGGAGGGGGGGGTAGGACCGGGGAGCTGTTTTTT
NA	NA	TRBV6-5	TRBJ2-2	CASSSYSEVGELFF	TGTGCCAGCAGTTCGTATAGCGAGGTCGGGGAGCTGTTTTTT